This TCR beta chain comes out of a study of molecular identifiers for immune sequencing clone quantification. The V gene end was trimmed by 0 bases and the J gene end by 5 bases; junction bases not matched to a gene: 9. The CDR3 consists of 17 residues. The germline CDR1 and CDR2 sequences are LNHDA and SQIVND (reference sequence). Previously described methods and listed TCR primers produced bulk TCR libraries. TCRdb re-derived calls from the PCR reads in MiXCR, one entry per CDR3 protein. The table records under 600,000 distinct CDR3 sequences, roughly 25% of them present only once. This clonotype occurred a few times. Sorting selected naive CD8 T cells with a CD8+CD4-CCR7+CD45RA+ phenotype.

Sequencing used naive CD8+ T cells from blood, with Jurkat cell RNA spiked in. Stated subset: FACS-sorted CD8+CD4-CCR7+CD45RA+ naive T cells. The receptor comes from a human donor in good health. Some libraries in this study had Jurkat cell RNA spiked in. The V gene is TRBV19, the J gene TRBJ2-3; 9 nucleotides match TRBD2. CDR3 sequence (DNA): TGTGCCAGTAGTATAGACCCGAGCGGGGGGTCGAGAGATACGCAGTATTTT. Translated: CASSIDPSGGSRDTQYF.